Listed below are T cell receptor beta chains from one sample, sequenced in a study of chemoradiotherapy in HPV16-positive cancers. Some clones are missing from TCRdb's copy, which holds only in-frame ones; the method was immunoSEQ multiplex PCR. The sample has some 21,000 clones, approximately 86% seen once. This material consisted of blood, taken from a patient who underwent chemoradiotherapy. The receptors stem from a human donor with HPV-associated anogenital cancer. CDR3s include the opening cysteine and the closing phenylalanine or tryptophan. D genes are given only for firm matches. Clone size is not always given. Where it is, it says once, few, many or a class for expanded clones.

>TRBV2|.|.|TRBJ1-2
TGTGCCAGCAGTGAATTCCAGAACTATGGCTACACCTTC
CASSEFQNYGYTF
>TRBV6-6|.|TRBD2|TRBJ2-1
TGTGCCAGCAGTTACAGGCTAGCGGGAACCTATGAGCAGTTCTTC
CASSYRLAGTYEQFF
>TRBV7-9|.|.|TRBJ2-5
TGTGCCAGCAGCCGAGGACAGAAGGGAGAGACCCAGTACTTC
CASSRGQKGETQYF
>TRBV5-1|.|TRBD2|TRBJ2-1
TGCGCCAGCAGCTTCAGGACAGGGCAACTAGCGGGAGGGCCCCTATACAATGAGCAGTTCTTC
CASSFRTGQLAGGPLYNEQFF
>TRBV6-4|once|.|TRBJ1-1
TGTGCCAGCAGTGAGGGGGTGAACACTGAAGCTTTCTTT
CASSEGVNTEAFF
>TRBV27|once|.|TRBJ1-3
TGTGCCAGCAGCACTTTAGGGAGCTCTGGAAACACCATATATTTT
CASSTLGSSGNTIYF
>TRBV19|.|.|TRBJ1-1
TGTGCCAGTAGTATTTCAGGGCAACGCGCCGGGTCTTTCTTT
CASSISGQRAGSFF
>TRBV4-1|.|TRBD2|TRBJ2-7
TGCGCCAGCCGCACTAGCGGGAGTGGTGAGCAGTACTTC
CASRTSGSGEQYF
>TRBV6-1|.|.|TRBJ2-6
TGTGCCAGCAGTGGGGGACACTCTGGGGCCAACGTCCTGACTTTC
CASSGGHSGANVLTF
>TRBV18|.|.|TRBJ2-7
TGTGCCAGCTCACCCCAGGGGCGAGCGGGACGTTACTACGAGCAGTACTTC
CASSPQGRAGRYYEQYF
>TRBV5-1|once|TRBD2|TRBJ2-3
TGCGCCAGCAGCTTGGGGACTAGCGGGAGCGCGGCAGATACGCAGTATTTT
CASSLGTSGSAADTQYF
>TRBV7-9|.|.|TRBJ1-3
TGTGCCAGCAGCTTAGAGGAAACCCGAGGCACCATATATTTT
CASSLEETRGTIYF